These 25 T cell receptor beta chains were sequenced from one sample in a study of blood T cells in healthy people across ages. A second PCR, run for about 7 to 11 cycles, used a sample-barcoded 5' primer plus a J-beta primer mix. Via MiXCR, TCRdb re-called the 5' RACE reads, giving one row per CDR3 protein. The sample lists roughly 700,000 distinct CDR3 sequences; 45% to 50% were seen once. Sequenced sample: blood. These receptors were collected from a woman in her sixties in good health.

The J gene is TRBJ1-1, the V gene TRBV27; 9 bases match TRBD1. The ends lost 0 bases at V and 5 bases at J; junction bases unmatched: 1. The CDR3 runs to 14 residues. The germline CDR1 and CDR2 sequences are MNHEY and SMNVEV (reference sequence). The CDR3 nucleotides read TGTGCCAGCAGTTTATCACAGGGGGCAACTGAAGCTTTCTTT. This encodes CASSLSQGATEAFF.

The chain is built from TRBV20-1 and TRBJ2-7, with D possibly matching TRBD1 (6 bases). Germline V lookup: CDR1 DFQATT, CDR2 SNEGSKA (reference sequence). There are 14 residues in the CDR3. Trimming removed 4 bases at V and 0 bases at J, with 13 bases between. The DNA of the CDR3 is TGCAGTGCTATACAGGGAATCAGCTCCTACGAGCAGTACTTC. It specifies CSAIQGISSYEQYF.

For this clonotype: A read error may account for a junction end that differs from germline. The CDR3, as DNA: TGTGCCGGCAGCTCTAACCTTCCACAAGCTACGCAGTATTTT. This sequence encodes CAGSSNLPQATQYF. The chain employs TRBV11-3 and TRBJ2-3; D unclear. The germline gives CDR1 SGHNT, CDR2 YENEEA. The CDR3 runs 14 residues. The full variable domain, with the rest looked up from reference TRBV11-3 and TRBJ2-3, is EAGVVQSPRYKIIEKKQPVAFWCNPISGHNTLYWYLQNLGQGPELLIRYENEEAVDDSQLPKDRFSAERLKGVDSTLKIQPAELGDSAVYLCAGSSNLPQATQYFGPGTRLTVL.

Concerning this clonotype: The junction differs from germline at one of its ends, possibly a read error. The V call is TRBV11-1, the J call TRBJ2-1; the match to TRBD1 covers 8 bases. Germline V lookup: CDR1 SGHAT, CDR2 FQDESV (reference sequence). CDR3 size: 13 residues. The CDR3 DNA is TGTGCCACCAGCTTGGACAGGGACGATGAGCAGTTCTTC. Translating it yields CATSLDRDDEQFF.

Points on this clonotype: An end of the junction does not agree with germline; a read error may underlie this. In DNA, the CDR3 is TGTGCCAGCAGTGAACAGCGGGCCTCCGACGAGCAGTACTTC. This encodes CASSEQRASDEQYF. The V gene is TRBV25-1, the J gene TRBJ2-4, with D perhaps TRBD2 (6 bases). The DNA end lines up better with TRBJ2-7; the J call may be wrong. The CDR3 runs to 14 residues. Germline V CDR1 and CDR2: MGHDK, SYGVNS.

This clonotype has a count of ten or more. The chain joins TRBV7-2 to TRBJ2-1; 7 nucleotides line up with TRBD2. This CDR3 has 15 residues. V lost 1 base and J lost 3; bases outside the gene matches: 3. The germline V gene has CDR1 SGHTA and CDR2 FQGNSA. This chain's CDR3 is CASSLVASGYNEQFF. For the CDR3, the DNA is TGTGCCAGCAGCTTAGTCGCTAGCGGCTACAATGAGCAGTTCTTC.

V gene TRBV5-4 combines with J gene TRBJ2-5, with 12 nucleotides matching TRBD2. The J segment lost 5 bases and the V segment lost 5 bases, leaving 7 bases of the junction unmatched. Germline V lookup: CDR1 SGHNT, CDR2 YYREEE (reference sequence). The CDR3 is 15 amino acids. The CDR3 here is CASRPTSGSQETQYF. In nucleotides, the CDR3 is TGTGCCAGCAGACCGACTAGCGGGAGTCAGGAGACCCAGTACTTC. Looking up the rest from reference TRBV5-4 and TRBJ2-5 gives the full variable domain: ETGVTQSPTHLIKTRGQQVTLRCSSQSGHNTVSWYQQALGQGPQFIFQYYREEENGRGNFPPRFSGLQFPNYSSELNVNALELDDSALYLCASRPTSGSQETQYFGPGTRLLVL.

The rearrangement uses TRBV5-5 and TRBJ1-2, with D hard to call. The CDR3 runs to 13 residues. Germline lookup yields CDR1 SGHKS and CDR2 YYEKEE (reference sequence). Trimming left V 4 bases short and J 6 bases short, with 13 bases between. CDR3 in amino acids: CASSPLDFHGYTF. The CDR3 nucleotides read TGTGCCAGCAGCCCACTTGACTTTCATGGCTACACCTTC. The full variable domain, in which reference TRBV5-5 and TRBJ1-2 provide the parts outside the CDR3, is DAGVTQSPTHLIKTRGQQVTLRCSPISGHKSVSWYQQVLGQGPQFIFQYYEKEERGRGNFPDRFSARQFPNYSSELNVNALLLGDSALYLCASSPLDFHGYTFGSGTRLTVV.

The chain recombines TRBV5-5 with TRBJ2-3; TRBD1 aligns across 7 bases. The germline V gene encodes CDR1 SGHKS and CDR2 YYEKEE (reference sequence). J was trimmed by 4 bases and V by 1 base; bases with no gene match: 12. This CDR3 region has 17 residues. The CDR3 nucleotides read TGTGCCAGCAGCTTGCCTCGACAGGGCTTTTTTTCAGATACGCAGTATTTT. It specifies CASSLPRQGFFSDTQYF.

This clonotype was picked up one time. The CDR3 DNA reads as TGTGCCAGCAGCGTAGAGGAGGGAAGGGTCACTGAAGCTTTCTTT. Translating it yields CASSVEEGRVTEAFF. J is TRBJ1-1 and V is TRBV9; D not resolved. V was clipped by 0 bases and J by 4 bases, with 13 bases between them. CDR1 and CDR2 from the germline V gene are SGDLS and YYNGEE. The CDR3 is made up of 15 amino acids.

The rearrangement joins TRBV3-1 to TRBJ2-4; 7 bases align to TRBD1. The V gene end was trimmed by 0 bases and the J gene end by 15 bases; junction bases not matched to a gene: 5. Germline CDR1 is LGHDT and CDR2 is YNNKEL (reference sequence). The CDR3 runs 12 residues. The CDR3 coding sequence is TGTGCCAGCAGCCAAGAAGGCAGGGGGTCGTACTTC. Translating it yields CASSQEGRGSYF.

The chain recombines TRBV6-5 with TRBJ2-4, with no clear D. V dropped 6 bases and J dropped 7 bases, with 19 bases sitting between them. There are 15 residues in the CDR3. Germline V CDR1 and CDR2: MNHEY, SVGAGI. This CDR3 is CASSSHVGLWNIQYF. CDR3 DNA: TGTGCCAGCAGCTCTCACGTGGGCTTGTGGAACATTCAGTACTTC.

Many counts were recorded for this clonotype. The CDR3: CASSSNQETQYF. The DNA for the CDR3 is TGTGCCAGCAGCTCTAACCAAGAGACCCAGTACTTC. V and J are TRBV11-2 and TRBJ2-5; no clear D gene. The germline V and J ends were trimmed by 4 bases and 0 bases, with 3 bases remaining between them. The CDR3 sequence is 12 residues long. Germline V lookup: CDR1 SGHAT, CDR2 FQNNGV.

This clonotype has a handful of counts. The chain uses TRBV28 and TRBJ2-3; D gene unclear. The CDR3 runs 15 residues. Trimming shortened V by 3 bases and J by 6 bases, and 16 bases separated the two germline ends. The germline V gene encodes CDR1 MDHEN and CDR2 SYDVKM. The CDR3, as DNA: TGTGCCAGCAGTTTGCCCCTCATAAATACGGATACGCAGTATTTT. Its protein is CASSLPLINTDTQYF.

This clonotype turned up a few times. This chain uses TRBV3-1 with TRBJ2-3; D uncertain. Per the germline V gene, CDR1 is LGHDT and CDR2 is YNNKEL (reference sequence). The CDR3 extends over 15 amino acids. Trimming cost V 5 bases and J 7 bases, with 19 bases left between them. The CDR3, as DNA: TGTGCCAGCAGCGATCCCAGCCGCGACCCTTATACGCAGTATTTT. The encoded protein is CASSDPSRDPYTQYF.

Many counts were recorded for this clonotype. The chain uses TRBV7-3 and TRBJ1-2; 7 bases fit TRBD1. There are 12 residues in the CDR3. CDR1 SGHTA and CDR2 FQGTGA come from the germline V gene. Germline trimming cut 1 base from V and 12 bases from J; bases unmatched to any gene: 5. The DNA for the CDR3 is TGTGCCAGCAGCTTAAGCCCGGGACAGCACACCTTC. The encoded protein is CASSLSPGQHTF.

J is TRBJ2-3 and V is TRBV4-2; no firm D call. Germline V lookup: CDR1 LGHNA, CDR2 YNFKEQ. This CDR3 is built from 13 residues. The V end was cut by 1 base, the J end by 3 bases, with 5 bases between. This CDR3 reads CASSQVQTDTQYF. In nucleotides, the CDR3 is TGTGCCAGCAGCCAAGTCCAGACAGATACGCAGTATTTT.

The gene calls are TRBV28 and TRBJ2-5; no clear D. Germline CDR1 reads MDHEN; CDR2 reads SYDVKM. Trimming stripped 4 bases from V and 11 bases from J, with 17 bases between. This CDR3 comprises 13 residues. CDR3 loop: CASSSVAKNQQYF. Written as DNA, the CDR3 is TGTGCCAGCAGTTCGGTGGCTAAGAACCAGCAGTACTTC.

The rearrangement links TRBV18 to TRBJ1-1, with D tentatively TRBD1 (6 bases). This CDR3 has 11 residues. Trimming cost V 3 bases and J 8 bases, with 7 bases left between them. Germline assignment: CDR1 KGHSH and CDR2 LQKENI. CDR3 nucleotides: TGTGCCAGCTCACCGGACAGAGAAGCTTTCTTT. As protein: CASSPDREAFF.

The V and J genes are TRBV4-3 and TRBJ2-7; D may be TRBD1 (6 bases). The DNA end lines up better with TRBJ2-4; the J call may be wrong. Per the germline V gene, CDR1 is LGHNA and CDR2 is YSLEER. The CDR3 consists of 15 residues. CDR3 nucleotide sequence: TGCGCCAGCAGCCAGGCACAGGGAGTGGAGAACATTCAGTACTTC. Its protein product is CASSQAQGVENIQYF.

This clonotype was observed at least ten times. This rearrangement joins TRBV9 to TRBJ2-3; D uncertain. CDR3 length equals 14 residues. V was pared by 4 bases and J by 1 base, with 10 bases between. CDR1 is SGDLS, CDR2 YYNGEE, per germline. The CDR3, as DNA: TGTGCCAGCAGCCTTGACCTGGGCACAGATACGCAGTATTTT. This translates into CASSLDLGTDTQYF.

This chain uses TRBV10-3 with TRBJ1-6, with D unresolved. The CDR3 runs 16 residues. Trimming removed 0 bases from V and 7 bases from J, with 13 bases in between. Germline CDR1 ENHRY, CDR2 SYGVKD. In DNA, the CDR3 is TGTGCCATCAGTGAGTCATCCCCAGACAAGAATTCACCCCTCCACTTT. Translated: CAISESSPDKNSPLHF.

The chain combines TRBV2 with TRBJ2-7, with 9 bases aligning to TRBD2. The CDR3 sequence is 14 residues long. The ends lost 2 bases at V and 2 bases at J; junction bases unmatched: 1. Germline V gene data show CDR1 as SNHLY and CDR2 as FYNNEI. The chain's CDR3 is CASSESSGTYEQYF. The DNA for the CDR3 is TGTGCCAGCAGTGAATCTAGCGGGACCTACGAGCAGTACTTC.

This clonotype was detected once. The chain uses TRBV27 and TRBJ2-1, with 7 bases aligning to TRBD2. This CDR3 is 14 amino acids long. Germline V gene data show CDR1 as MNHEY and CDR2 as SMNVEV (reference sequence). The V and J ends lost 6 bases and 4 bases, in that order; junction bases with no gene match: 6. The CDR3 sequence is CASRPGGGYNEQFF. CDR3 in DNA: TGTGCCAGCAGACCTGGGGGGGGTTACAATGAGCAGTTCTTC.

This chain links TRBV10-3 with TRBJ1-1; 7 nucleotides match TRBD1. V shed 6 bases and J 8 bases; nucleotides not matched to a gene: 3. The CDR3 covers 11 residues. The germline CDR1 and CDR2 sequences are ENHRY and SYGVKD. CDR3 region: CAIRSQGEAFF. The CDR3 nucleotides are TGTGCCATCAGGTCACAGGGGGAAGCTTTCTTT.